The entry below gives a single T cell receptor (beta chain) sequence along with its context. This sample stems from a study of OX40 agonist ivuxolimab in advanced cancers. The CDR3 is 16 amino acids. Germline-derived CDR1 and CDR2 are SGHAT and FQNNGV. The ends were cut back, 1 base at V and 0 bases at J, with 12 bases in the middle. People who had autoimmune disease history or systemic immunosuppression were excluded. Using immunoSEQ multiplex PCR, the repertoire was profiled, and TCRdb retains in-frame clones only, with some absent. The profile shows roughly 26,000 clones, 85% to 90% of them singletons.

Here the sequenced sample was CD4+ or CD8+ T cells sorted from blood, taken in a trial of the OX40 agonist ivuxolimab. The source is an adult with an advanced solid tumor such as melanoma, head and neck, liver or kidney cancer. The chain carries TRBV11-2 and TRBJ2-5; D gene unclear. CDR3 in amino acids: CASSLGHRPYQETQYF. The CDR3 DNA reads TGTGCCAGCAGCTTAGGACACCGACCGTACCAAGAGACCCAGTACTTC.